This T cell receptor beta chain is drawn from a study of T cells expressing NK-cell markers. Across the whole study: Sequencing of TCR beta repertoires drew on sorted CD3+CD56+NKG2C+, CD3+CD56+NKG2C- and CD3+CD56-NKG2C+ T cells.

One entry per CDR3 protein, without DNA, is what TCRdb gives after re-calling the 5' RACE reads. The sample totals about 460,000 distinct CDR3 sequences. Germline CDR1 is MGHRA and CDR2 is YSYEKL. The CDR3 is 17 residues long. Material: blood T cells: a sorted CD56 or NKG2C T cell subset, CD4+ or CD8+ T cells, or bulk PBMC T cells (not recorded which). This sequence was found in a woman aged 50 to 60 in good health. This chain connects TRBV4-1 to TRBJ1-3. CDR3 amino acids: CASSQWRRLPSGNTIYF.